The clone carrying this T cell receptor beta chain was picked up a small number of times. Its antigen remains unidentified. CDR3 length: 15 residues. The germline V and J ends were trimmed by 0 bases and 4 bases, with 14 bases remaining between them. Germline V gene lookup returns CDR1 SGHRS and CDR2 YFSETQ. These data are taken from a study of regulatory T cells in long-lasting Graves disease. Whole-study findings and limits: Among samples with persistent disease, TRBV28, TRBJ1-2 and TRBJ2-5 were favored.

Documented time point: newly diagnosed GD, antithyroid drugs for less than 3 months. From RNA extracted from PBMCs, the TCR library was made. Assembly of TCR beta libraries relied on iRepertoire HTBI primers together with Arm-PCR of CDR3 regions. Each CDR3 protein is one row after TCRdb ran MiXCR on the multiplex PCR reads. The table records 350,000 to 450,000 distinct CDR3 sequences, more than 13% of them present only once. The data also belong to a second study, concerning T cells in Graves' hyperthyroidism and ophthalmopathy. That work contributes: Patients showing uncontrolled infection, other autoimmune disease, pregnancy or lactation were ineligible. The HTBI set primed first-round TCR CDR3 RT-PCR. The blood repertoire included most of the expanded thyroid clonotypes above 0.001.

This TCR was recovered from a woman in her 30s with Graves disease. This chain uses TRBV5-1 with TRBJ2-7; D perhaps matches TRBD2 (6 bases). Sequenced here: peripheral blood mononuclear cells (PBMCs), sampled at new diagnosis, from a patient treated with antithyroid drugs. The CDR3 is CASSLEWGGKYEQYF. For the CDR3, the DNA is TGCGCCAGCAGCTTGGAGTGGGGCGGGAAGTACGAGCAGTACTTC.